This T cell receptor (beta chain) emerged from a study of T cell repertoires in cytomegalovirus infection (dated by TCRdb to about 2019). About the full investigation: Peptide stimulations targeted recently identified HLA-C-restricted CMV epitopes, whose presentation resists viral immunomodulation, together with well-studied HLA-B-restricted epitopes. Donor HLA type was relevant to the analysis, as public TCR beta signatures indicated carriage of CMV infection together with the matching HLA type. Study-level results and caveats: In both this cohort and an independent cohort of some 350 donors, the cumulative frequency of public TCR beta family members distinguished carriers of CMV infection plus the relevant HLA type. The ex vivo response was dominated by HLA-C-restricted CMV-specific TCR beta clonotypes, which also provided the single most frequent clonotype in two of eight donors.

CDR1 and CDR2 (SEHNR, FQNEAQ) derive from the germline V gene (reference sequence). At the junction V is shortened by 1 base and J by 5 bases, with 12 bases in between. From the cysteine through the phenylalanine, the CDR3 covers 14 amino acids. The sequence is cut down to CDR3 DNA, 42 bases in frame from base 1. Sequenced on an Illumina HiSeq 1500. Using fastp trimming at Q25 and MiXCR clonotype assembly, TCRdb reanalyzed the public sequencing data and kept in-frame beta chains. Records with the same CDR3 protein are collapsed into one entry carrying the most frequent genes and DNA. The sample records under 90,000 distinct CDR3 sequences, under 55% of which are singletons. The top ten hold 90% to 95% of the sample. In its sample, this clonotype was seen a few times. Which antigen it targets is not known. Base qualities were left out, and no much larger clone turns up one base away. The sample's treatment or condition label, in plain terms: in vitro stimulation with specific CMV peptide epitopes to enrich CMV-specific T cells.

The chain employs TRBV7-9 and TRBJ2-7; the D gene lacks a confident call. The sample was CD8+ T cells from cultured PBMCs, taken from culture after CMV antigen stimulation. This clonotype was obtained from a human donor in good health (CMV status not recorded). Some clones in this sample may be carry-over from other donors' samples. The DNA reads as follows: TGTGCCAGCAGCTTAGGTGCCAGGTTCCACGAGCAGTACTTC. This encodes CASSLGARFHEQYF.